What follows is one T cell receptor (beta chain) and its context. This clonotype was counted ten times or more. Its antigen is still unknown. There are no base qualities to consult, and no much larger clone falls within one base. TCR cDNA was synthesized by 5'RACE template switching, through which a universal primer site and unique molecular identifiers were introduced. Priming for cDNA synthesis came from both the TCR alpha and TCR beta constant segments. Library amplification involved two PCR steps, and the second step added sample barcodes and sequencing adapters. Sequencing of libraries was done on Illumina HiSeq 2500 (2x100 bp) or NovaSeq (2x150 bp). From the authors' description of their analysis: MIGEC handled demultiplexing of reads and collapsing into UMI consensus sequences, while MiXCR performed V(D)J alignment. Vaccine-responding clonotypes were identified with edgeR using replicate PBMC samples, with FDR below 0.01 and a log2 fold change above 5 up to day 15 being required. Each bulk clonotype received a CD4 or CD8 identity based on whether the sequenced CD4 or CD8 repertoire contained that clonotype at higher abundance. TCRdb reworked the public reads: Q25 trimming with fastp, MiXCR clone assembly, productive beta chains retained. Every distinct CDR3 protein forms one entry, paired with its most common genes and DNA. TCRdb assigned the V and J calls; the authors' analysis was not used. The sample table lists roughly 110,000 distinct CDR3 sequences, more than 7.5% of them with a count of one. The ten largest clonotypes hold about 25% of the sample.

The record originates from a study of T cells after yellow fever vaccination (dated by TCRdb to the late 2010s). Study-level background: The SMART-Seq v4 Ultra Low Input RNA kit was used to prepare libraries from fractions with low cell numbers. To follow T-cell clones before and after primary and booster YFV17D yellow fever vaccination, bulk TCR alpha and beta repertoires were sequenced over time. Blood samples were taken at several timepoints before and after primary and secondary immunization, and bulk PBMC replicates and cell subsets were isolated. The cohort comprised two healthy male donors, one aged 18 to 29 and one aged 30 to 40 years. Results the study describes overall, beyond this receptor: Computational filtering was needed because FACS-sorted repertoires could contain abundant contaminating clonotypes from the bulk population. Only a couple of donors were included in the study, so the extent to which the findings can be generalized is limited. A small share of clonotypes was detected in both CD4 and CD8 compartments, with the overlap likely arising from convergent recombination. Compared with the primary T-cell response, the secondary T-cell response was weaker but faster, peaking on day 5 rather than day 15. Most clones expanded after primary vaccination were re-detected after the booster (around 96% of CD4 and more than 70% of CD8), suggesting broad memory maintenance.

What this sample's treatment or condition label stands for: live attenuated yellow fever vaccine strain. PBMCs were isolated from peripheral blood using a standard Ficoll-Paque protocol. Dynabeads CD4 and CD8 positive selection kits were used to isolate CD4 and CD8 T-cell fractions. RNA was extracted with TriZol from bulk PBMCs, CD4 and CD8 fractions, and dextramer-positive and dextramer-negative fractions. Reading the germline V gene gives CDR1 SGHAT and CDR2 FQNNGV. Compared with germline, V lacks 3 bases and J lacks 1 base; bases without a gene match: 3. The CDR3 measures 16 amino acids from cysteine to phenylalanine. Of all the DNA, just the CDR3 is kept, 48 bases in frame from base 1.

Sequencing used CD8+ T cells sorted from PBMCs, obtained 45 days after the yellow fever booster vaccination. The TCR sequence derives from a man aged 25 to 45 who received the YFV17D yellow fever vaccine. The chain couples TRBV11-2 to TRBJ2-1, with 10 bases aligning to TRBD2. The DNA reads TGTGCCAGCAGCTTCGGGACTAGCGATTCCTACAATGAGCAGTTCTTC. Translated, this gives CASSFGTSDSYNEQFF. Reference TRBV11-2 and TRBJ2-1 proteins supply the regions before and after the CDR3; the full variable domain is: EAGVAQSPRYKIIEKRQSVAFWCNPISGHATLYWYQQILGQGPKLLIQFQNNGVVDDSQLPKDRFSAERLKGVDSTLKIQPAKLEDSAVYLCASSFGTSDSYNEQFFGPGTRLTVL.